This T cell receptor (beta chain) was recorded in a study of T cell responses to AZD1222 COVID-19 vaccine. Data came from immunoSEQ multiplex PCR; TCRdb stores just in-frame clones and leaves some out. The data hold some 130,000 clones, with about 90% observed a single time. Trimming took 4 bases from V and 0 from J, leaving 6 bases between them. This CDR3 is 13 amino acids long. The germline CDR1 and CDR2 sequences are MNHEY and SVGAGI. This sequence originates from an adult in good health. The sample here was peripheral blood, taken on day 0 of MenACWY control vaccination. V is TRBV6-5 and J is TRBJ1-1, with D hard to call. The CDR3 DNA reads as TGTGCCAGCAGTTGGGAAATGAACACTGAAGCTTTCTTT. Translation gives CASSWEMNTEAFF.